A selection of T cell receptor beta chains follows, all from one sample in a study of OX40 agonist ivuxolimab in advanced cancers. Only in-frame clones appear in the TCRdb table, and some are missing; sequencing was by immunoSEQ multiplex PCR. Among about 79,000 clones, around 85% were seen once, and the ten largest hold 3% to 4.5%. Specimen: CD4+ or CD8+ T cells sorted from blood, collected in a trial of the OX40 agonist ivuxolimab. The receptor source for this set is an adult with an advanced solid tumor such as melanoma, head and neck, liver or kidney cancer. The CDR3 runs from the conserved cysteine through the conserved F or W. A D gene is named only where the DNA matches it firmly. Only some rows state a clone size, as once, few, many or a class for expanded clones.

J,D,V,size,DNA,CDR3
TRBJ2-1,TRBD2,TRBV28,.,TGTGCCAGCAGTTTCGAGGTGACTAGCGGGAGCCATGAGCAGTTCTTC,CASSFEVTSGSHEQFF
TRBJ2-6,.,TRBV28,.,TGTGCCACTACCTCTGGGGCCAACGTCCTGACTTTC,CATTSGANVLTF
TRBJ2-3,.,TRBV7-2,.,TGTGCCAGCAGCCCGAGACTTCACCTCAGCACAGATACGCAGTATTTT,CASSPRLHLSTDTQYF
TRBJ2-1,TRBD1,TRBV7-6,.,TGTGCCAGCAGCATTCGACAGGGGTGGTACAATGAGCAGTTCTTC,CASSIRQGWYNEQFF
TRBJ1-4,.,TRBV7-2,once,TGTGCCAGCAGCCAGGGTGGGGGCTATGAAAAACTGTTTTTT,CASSQGGGYEKLFF
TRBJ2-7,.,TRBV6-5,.,TGTGCCAGCAGTTACGAGAAGGGGGGGCTCGAGCAGTACTTC,CASSYEKGGLEQYF
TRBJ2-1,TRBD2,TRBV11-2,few,TGTGCCAGCAGCTTAACTAGCGGGAGCGGGGAGCAGTTCTTC,CASSLTSGSGEQFF
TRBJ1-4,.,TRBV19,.,TGTGCCAGTAGTATAGATAATGAACAGGGAGGTGTGGAACTGTTTTTT,CASSIDNEQGGVELFF
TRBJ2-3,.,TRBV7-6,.,TGTGCCAGCAGCTTACTAGTTGCGGATACGCAGTATTTT,CASSLLVADTQYF
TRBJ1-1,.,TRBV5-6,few,TGTGCCAGCAGCTTGCGGCTTCCAGGAGGCTTTGCTTTCTTT,CASSLRLPGGFAFF
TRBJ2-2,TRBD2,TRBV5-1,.,TGCGCCAGCAGCTCCCTAGCGGGAGGGCGGACCGGGGAGCTGTTTTTT,CASSSLAGGRTGELFF
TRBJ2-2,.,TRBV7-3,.,TGTGCCAGCAGGGAAGGGACGTACGGGGAGCTGTTTTTT,CASREGTYGELFF
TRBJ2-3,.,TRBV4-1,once,TGCGCCAGCAGCCAAGATAGGACACCCGCAGATACGCAGTATTTT,CASSQDRTPADTQYF
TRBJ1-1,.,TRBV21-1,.,TGTGCCAGCAGCGCCGTTCTAGCTACAATTCGCACTGAAGCTTTCTTT,CASSAVLATIRTEAFF
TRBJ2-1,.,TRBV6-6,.,TGTGCCAGCAGTACCGGGACAAAAGAGCAGTTCTTC,CASSTGTKEQFF
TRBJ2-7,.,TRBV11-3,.,TGTGCCAGCAGCTTGGCATCCGTCTCCTACGAGCAGTACTTC,CASSLASVSYEQYF
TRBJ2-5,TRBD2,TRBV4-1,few,TGCGCCTCCGGACTAGCGGGAGAGACCCAGTACTTC,CASGLAGETQYF
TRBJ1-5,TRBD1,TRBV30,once,TGTGCCTGGAGCACCGGGACAGGGGGGTCAGGCCAGCCCCAGCATTTT,CAWSTGTGGSGQPQHF